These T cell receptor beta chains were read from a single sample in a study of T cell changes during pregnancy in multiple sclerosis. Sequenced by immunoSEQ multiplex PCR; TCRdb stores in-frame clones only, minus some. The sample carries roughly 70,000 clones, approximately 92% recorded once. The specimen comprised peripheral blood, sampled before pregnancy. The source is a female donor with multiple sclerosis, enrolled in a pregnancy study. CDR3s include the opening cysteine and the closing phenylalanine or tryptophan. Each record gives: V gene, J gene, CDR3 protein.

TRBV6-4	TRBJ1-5	CASSAGANQPQHF
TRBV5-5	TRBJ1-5	CASSAWAYSNQPQHF
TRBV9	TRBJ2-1	CASSVTGGEGNEQFF
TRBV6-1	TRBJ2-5	CASSDNWAREETQYF
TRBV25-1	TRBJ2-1	CASSEYEGGNNEQFF
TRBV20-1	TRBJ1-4	CSAGQGLMLFF
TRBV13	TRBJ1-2	CASSSKLVESLRGYTF
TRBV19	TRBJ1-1	CASPYVGDRNTEAFF
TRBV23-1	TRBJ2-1	CASSQSPREQYNEQFF
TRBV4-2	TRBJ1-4	CASSQDTGPAATNEKLFF
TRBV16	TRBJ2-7	CASSPYPSVEQYF
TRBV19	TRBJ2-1	CASSPGLVSHEQFF
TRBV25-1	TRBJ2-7	CASSAGGGRPEQYF
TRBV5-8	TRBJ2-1	CASSLEGLPGDEQFF
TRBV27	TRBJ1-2	CASSLSAVANYGYTF
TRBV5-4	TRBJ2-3	CASSFFTGGDTQYF
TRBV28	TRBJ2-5	CASTLAGALGETQYF
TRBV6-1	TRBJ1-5	CASSPMRRQPQHF
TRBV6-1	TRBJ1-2	CASSEGGDGAYGYTF
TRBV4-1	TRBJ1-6	CASSQRQGANSPLHF
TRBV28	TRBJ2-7	CASSLGVGVPLLVGEQYF
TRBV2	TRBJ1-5	CASRGGQGNQPQHF
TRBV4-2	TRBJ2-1	CASSRGTAGGSYNEQFF
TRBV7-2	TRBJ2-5	CASTSQLAGAETQYF
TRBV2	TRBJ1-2	CASGQAGVYGYTF